These 20 T cell receptor beta chains came from one sample sequenced in a study of T cell responses to AZD1222 COVID-19 vaccine. Sequencing was performed with immunoSEQ multiplex PCR; in TCRdb, only in-frame clones are kept and a portion is missing. The top ten clones hold around 10% of a sample with 100,000 or so clones, more than 70% of them seen once. Here the sequenced sample was peripheral blood, taken on day 0 of AZD1222 vaccination. These receptors were taken from an adult in good health.

The J gene is TRBJ2-4, the V gene TRBV7-8; D is uncertain. This CDR3 spans 15 amino acids. V lost 2 bases and J lost 2, with 10 bases in between. The germline V gene has CDR1 SGHVS and CDR2 FQNEAQ. The chain's CDR3 is CASSLILGSKNIQYF. The CDR3 DNA follows: TGTGCCAGCAGCTTAATCCTAGGATCCAAAAACATTCAGTACTTC.

In its sample, this clone was seen a few times. The genes are TRBV4-1 and TRBJ2-1; 8 bases match TRBD2. Germline V gene lookup returns CDR1 MGHRA and CDR2 YSYEKL. The V and J ends lost 1 base and 4 bases, in that order; junction bases with no gene match: 12. The CDR3 has 18 residues. CDR3 in DNA: TGCGCCAGCAGCCAAGTCGATATGGGGATAGCGGGATACAATGAGCAGTTCTTC. Translated: CASSQVDMGIAGYNEQFF.

The chain joins TRBV2 to TRBJ2-2, with no clear D. This CDR3 comprises 13 residues. In germline, CDR1 is SNHLY, CDR2 FYNNEI. V was pared by 4 bases and J by 5 bases, with 8 bases between. The DNA of the CDR3 is TGTGCCAGCAGTGCCGACGGGACCGGGGAGCTGTTTTTT. This sequence encodes CASSADGTGELFF.

The chain uses TRBV20-1 and TRBJ1-2; D is undetermined. Trimming removed 3 bases from V and 5 bases from J, with 10 bases in between. The germline V gene has CDR1 DFQATT and CDR2 SNEGSKA (reference sequence). The CDR3 consists of 12 residues. The CDR3 region is CSASPPGYGYTF. In nucleotides, the CDR3 is TGCAGTGCTAGTCCACCGGGGTATGGCTACACCTTC.

In this sample, this clone turned up once. J is TRBJ2-1 and V is TRBV7-7; 7 nucleotides match TRBD1. This CDR3 has 13 residues. Trimming cost V 1 base and J 6 bases; bases outside gene matches: 0. The germline gives CDR1 SSHAT, CDR2 FNYEAQ (reference sequence). The CDR3 protein is CASSLDRGNEQFF. CDR3 bases: TGTGCCAGCAGCTTAGACAGGGGCAATGAGCAGTTCTTC.

This clone appeared a few times. V gene TRBV29-1 combines with J gene TRBJ1-1; 9 bases fit TRBD1. V lost 7 bases, J lost 5 bases, and 8 bases stayed unmatched. Germline assignment: CDR1 SQVTM and CDR2 ANQGSEA. There are 13 residues in the CDR3. The CDR3 sequence: CSALGTGWTEAFF. The CDR3 bases are TGCAGCGCCCTCGGGACAGGGTGGACTGAAGCTTTCTTT.

V usage is TRBV12-3 or TRBV12-4 and J usage is TRBJ2-5; unclear D gene. V lost 2 bases and J 0 bases, leaving 4 bases between the germline ends. The CDR3 is 13 amino acids. CDR3 coding DNA: TGTGCCAGCAGTTTAACTCACCAAGAGACCCAGTACTTC. Amino acids: CASSLTHQETQYF.

The V call is TRBV3-1 (or the pseudogene TRBV3-2), the J call TRBJ2-1; possibly TRBD2 for D (5 bases). V was trimmed by 8 bases and J by 7 bases, leaving 12 bases between them. The CDR3 runs to 12 residues. CDR1 is LGHDT, CDR2 YNNKEL, per germline (reference sequence). This CDR3 is CASQSGGNEQFF. The CDR3 nucleotides read TGTGCCAGCCAATCCGGAGGTAATGAGCAGTTCTTC.

The V call is TRBV6-1, the J call TRBJ2-2, with no clear D. V shed 3 bases and J shed 8 bases, with 16 bases lying between them. CDR1 is MNHNS and CDR2 is SASEGT in the germline V gene. The CDR3 spans 15 residues. The CDR3 DNA reads as TGTGCCAGCAGTGAGCAACCCCAAAGAAATGGGGAGCTGTTTTTT. Translated: CASSEQPQRNGELFF.

This sequence joins TRBV7-6 and TRBJ1-2; D may be TRBD1 (6 bases). The germline gives CDR1 SGHVS, CDR2 FNYEAQ. The CDR3 loop spans 16 amino acids. Deletions cut 2 bases from V and 8 bases from J, with 21 bases between. CDR3 amino acids: CASSLIVRGGVEGYTF. CDR3 bases: TGTGCCAGCAGCTTAATCGTCAGAGGGGGGGTAGAAGGCTACACCTTC. The full variable domain, its missing parts supplied by reference TRBV7-6 and TRBJ1-2, is GAGVSQSPRYKVTKRGQDVALRCDPISGHVSLYWYRQALGQGPEFLTYFNYEAQQDKSGLPNDRFSAERPEGSISTLTIQRTEQRDSAMYRCASSLIVRGGVEGYTFGSGTRLTVV.

V usage is TRBV7-3 and J usage is TRBJ2-2; 11 bases map to TRBD2. The CDR3 extends over 18 amino acids. Germline CDR1 is SGHTA and CDR2 is FQGTGA. Trimming cost V 5 bases and J 1 base; bases outside gene matches: 9. In nucleotides, the CDR3 is TGTGCCAGCAGCGTAGATAGCGGGAGGGCCATGAACACCGGGGAGCTGTTTTTT. It codes for CASSVDSGRAMNTGELFF.

The sample holds one count of this clone. J is TRBJ2-7 and V is TRBV3-1 (or the pseudogene TRBV3-2); 10 positions agree with TRBD2. The CDR3 has 13 amino acids. With 4 bases clipped from V and 4 bases from J, the junction kept 1 base outside the gene matches. Germline values: CDR1 LGHDT, CDR2 YNNKEL (reference sequence). Here the CDR3 reads CASSRTSGYEQYF. The CDR3 DNA sequence: TGTGCCAGCAGCCGGACTAGCGGTTACGAGCAGTACTTC.

The chain employs TRBV11-2 and TRBJ2-3, with D maybe TRBD1 (5 bases). Germline V gene sequence: CDR1 SGHAT, CDR2 FQNNGV. Trimming took off 2 bases at V and 0 bases at J, with 9 bases between the two ends. This CDR3 region has 15 residues. DNA of the CDR3: TGTGCCAGCAGCTTATGGGGCCTTAGCACAGATACGCAGTATTTT. It translates to CASSLWGLSTDTQYF. The whole variable domain, remainder taken from reference TRBV11-2 and TRBJ2-3, is EAGVAQSPRYKIIEKRQSVAFWCNPISGHATLYWYQQILGQGPKLLIQFQNNGVVDDSQLPKDRFSAERLKGVDSTLKIQPAKLEDSAVYLCASSLWGLSTDTQYFGPGTRLTVL.

The count of this clone is one. CDR3 nucleotides: TGTGCCAGCAGCCCGCCGGGACTAGCGGGAGGGCTGGCAGATACGCAGTATTTT. The encoded protein is CASSPPGLAGGLADTQYF. The gene calls are TRBV3-1 (or the pseudogene TRBV3-2) and TRBJ2-3, with 16 nucleotides matching TRBD2. V lost 4 bases and J lost 4; bases outside the gene matches: 8. Per the germline V gene, CDR1 is LGHDT and CDR2 is YNNKEL (reference sequence). This CDR3 comprises 18 residues.

This sequence joins TRBV7-3 and TRBJ2-7, with 7 positions matching TRBD2. This CDR3 has 16 residues. Germline CDR1 is SGHTA and CDR2 is FQGTGA. The V segment lost 4 bases and the J segment 3 bases; nucleotides outside the gene matches: 12. In DNA form, the CDR3 reads TGTGCCAGCAGCTACGTCTTTCTAGCGGCTTACTACGAGCAGTACTTC. It specifies CASSYVFLAAYYEQYF.

The chain recombines TRBV19 with TRBJ1-2; the match to TRBD1 covers 7 bases. This CDR3 is built from 13 residues. V trimming: 5 bases; J trimming: 4 bases; junction bases outside the gene matches: 4. CDR1 LNHDA and CDR2 SQIVND come from the germline V gene (reference sequence). The CDR3 reads CASSRQGGYGYTF. CDR3 nucleotides: TGTGCCAGTAGTCGACAGGGTGGCTATGGCTACACCTTC.

The gene calls are TRBV7-8 and TRBJ1-2; D remains ambiguous. Trimming left V 5 bases short and J 4 bases short, with 17 bases between. CDR3 size: 15 residues. The germline gives CDR1 SGHVS, CDR2 FQNEAQ. CDR3: CASSLNSWRPYGYTF. For the CDR3, the DNA is TGTGCCAGCAGCCTAAACTCGTGGAGGCCCTATGGCTACACCTTC.

The chain joins TRBV5-1 to TRBJ2-1; 8 bases fit TRBD2. The junction had 8 bases not matched to a gene; V was cut back by 5 bases and J by 4 bases. From germline, CDR1 is SGHRS and CDR2 YFSETQ. The CDR3 covers 15 residues. The CDR3: CASRPLAGGYNEQFF. CDR3 DNA sequence: TGCGCCAGCAGGCCTCTAGCGGGCGGTTACAATGAGCAGTTCTTC.

V and J are TRBV7-2 and TRBJ2-5; D is unresolved. Per the germline V gene, CDR1 is SGHTA and CDR2 is FQGNSA. V was trimmed by 5 bases and J by 5 bases, leaving 6 bases between them. This CDR3 contains 11 residues. CDR3 sequence reads: CASSHTETQYF. The DNA for the CDR3 is TGTGCCAGCAGCCATACGGAGACCCAGTACTTC.

This clone showed up just a few times. The chain joins TRBV28 to TRBJ1-3, with unresolved D. The V end lost 6 bases, the J end lost 1 base, and 19 bases lay between the germline ends. CDR3 length: 17 residues. Germline V CDR1 and CDR2: MDHEN, SYDVKM. The CDR3 spells CASSAHVDSRSGNTIYF. CDR3 bases: TGTGCCAGCAGCGCACATGTGGACTCCCGGTCTGGAAACACCATATATTTT.